These T cell receptor beta chains were read from a single sample in a study of vaccination and CD4 T cells after COVID-19. Using its own MiXCR run on the PCR reads, TCRdb lists one record per CDR3 protein. Among 12,000 or so distinct CDR3 sequences listed, 25% to 30% were seen once. For these receptors, no antigen is known. Specimen: CD4+ T cells from blood, cultured in vitro. The receptors derive from a human donor in good health. The CDR3 runs from the conserved cysteine through the conserved F or W. D genes are given only for firm matches. Not every row has a clone size; where given, it reads once, few, many or a size class.

v_call,cdr3_length,j_call,clone_size,d_call,cdr3_nt,cdr3_aa
TRBV20-1,16,TRBJ1-6,.,TRBD1,TGCAGTGCTAGAGATCGTTCCCAGGGGGGAGGTTCACCCCTCCACTTT,CSARDRSQGGGSPLHF
TRBV2,13,TRBJ2-5,few,.,TGTGCCAGCAGCCCCGGGAATCAAGAGACCCAGTACTTC,CASSPGNQETQYF
TRBV20-1,13,TRBJ1-2,few,.,TGCAGTGCTATTAAGATGGGTAAAGGTGGCTACACCTTC,CSAIKMGKGGYTF
TRBV20-1,12,TRBJ2-5,few,.,TGCAGTGCTAGTGTCCCTGTCGAGACCCAGTACTTC,CSASVPVETQYF
TRBV11-3,15,TRBJ2-5,few,.,TGTGCCAGCAGCCGGGGGAGGGGGTCCCAAGAGACCCAGTACTTC,CASSRGRGSQETQYF
TRBV7-2,13,TRBJ2-7,.,TRBD2,TGTGCCAGCAGCCTGGGGCCTTTAGCGGGGCAGTACTTC,CASSLGPLAGQYF
TRBV16,17,TRBJ1-5,.,.,TGTGCCAGCAGCCAGAACCCCCTAGGGAGATCCTATCAGCCCCAGCATTTT,CASSQNPLGRSYQPQHF
TRBV20-1,16,TRBJ1-1,.,.,TGCAGTGCTAGAGTAGGATCCCGCTTCGTAAACACTGAAGCTTTCTTT,CSARVGSRFVNTEAFF
TRBV7-8,14,TRBJ2-7,few,.,TGTGCCTCCCGGAGGGACGGGCTCTCCTACGAGCAGTACTTC,CASRRDGLSYEQYF
TRBV6-2/TRBV6-3,13,TRBJ1-3,.,.,TGTGCCAGCGTACAGGGATTTGGAAACACCATATATTTT,CASVQGFGNTIYF
TRBV24-1,15,TRBJ1-5,few,.,TGTGCCACCAGTGATTCCCGGGCAGGGGATCAGCCCCAGCATTTT,CATSDSRAGDQPQHF
TRBV29-1,14,TRBJ2-5,few,.,TGCAGCGTTGCGGCGCAGGCAATTAGAGGGACCCAGTACTTC,CSVAAQAIRGTQYF
TRBV2,17,TRBJ1-1,once,.,TGTGCCAGCAGGACCAAGACGCGGGCCGGTCGAGAAGGTGAAGCTTTCTTT,CASRTKTRAGREGEAFF
TRBV27,15,TRBJ2-5,few,.,TGTGCCAGCAGTTTCCGGGGTCGGGCAGAAGAGACCCAGTACTTC,CASSFRGRAEETQYF
TRBV6-2/TRBV6-3,14,TRBJ1-2,medium-sized,.,TGTGCCAGCAGTTCCCGGGACCCATCCCATGGCTACACCTTC,CASSSRDPSHGYTF
TRBV7-9,17,TRBJ2-5,once,.,TGTGCCAGCAGCTTGCTGAAATCTTCGCGTGGGGGAGAGACCCAGTACTTC,CASSLLKSSRGGETQYF
TRBV20-1,14,TRBJ1-1,few,TRBD1,TGCAGTGCTAGAATGACAGGGCCGAACACTGAAGCTTTCTTT,CSARMTGPNTEAFF
TRBV11-3,13,TRBJ2-5,few,.,TGTGCCAGCAGCCGAGGCTCGCAAGAGACCCAGTACTTC,CASSRGSQETQYF